This T cell receptor (beta chain) was sequenced in a study of T cells in women clearing cervical HPV infection. Germline CDR1 DFQATT, CDR2 SNEGSKA (reference sequence). There are 14 residues in the CDR3. The ends were cut back, 2 bases at V and 4 bases at J, with 14 bases in the middle. To note about this clone: Coverage ceases 3 residues before the CDR3 finishes, and the germline J gene fills in the end.

This table comes from immunoSEQ multiplex PCR, and its TCRdb copy is limited to in-frame clones, with some not included. With 20,000 to 25,000 clones in the sample, the ten largest clones hold over 8%. The chain carries TRBV20-1 and TRBJ2-5; tentative D call: TRBD2 (6 bases). Material for sequencing was blood buffy coat. The sequence derives from a woman between 18 and 75 years old with a cervical HPV16 infection that either progressed to CIN3+ or cleared (not recorded which). Incomplete CDR3 DNA: TGCAGTGCTAGATCACCGGGGGTCCGAGAGACC. Residues: CSARSPGVRET. The CDR3, in full, reads CSARSPGVRETQYF.